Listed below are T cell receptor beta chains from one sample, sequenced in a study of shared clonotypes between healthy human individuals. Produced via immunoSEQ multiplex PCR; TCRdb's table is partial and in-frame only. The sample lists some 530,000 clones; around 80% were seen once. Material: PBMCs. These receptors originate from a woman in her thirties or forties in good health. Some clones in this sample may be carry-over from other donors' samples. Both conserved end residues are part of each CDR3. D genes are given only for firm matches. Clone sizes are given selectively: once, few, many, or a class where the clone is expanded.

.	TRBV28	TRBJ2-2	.	TGTGCCAGCAGTTTATTTGACAGCCCGAACACCGGGGAGCTGTTTTTT	CASSLFDSPNTGELFF
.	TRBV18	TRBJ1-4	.	TGTGCCAGCTCAATGCATAGAAATGAAAAACTGTTTTTT	CASSMHRNEKLFF
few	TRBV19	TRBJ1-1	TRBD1	TGTGCCAGTAGTAGGGACAGGGCTACGGCTGAAGCTTTCTTT	CASSRDRATAEAFF
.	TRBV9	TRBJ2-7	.	TGTGCCAGCAGCGAAACTAGTGGGGGCTACGAGCAGTACTTC	CASSETSGGYEQYF
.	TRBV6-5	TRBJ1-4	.	TGTGCCAGCAGTGACATACGTGGTGAAAAACTGTTTTTT	CASSDIRGEKLFF
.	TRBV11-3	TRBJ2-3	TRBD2	TGTGCCAGCAGCTCGGGACTAGCGGGTACAGATACGCAGTATTTT	CASSSGLAGTDTQYF
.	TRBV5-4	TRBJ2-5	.	TGTGCCAGCAGCTTGGCGGGGGTTGGAGAGACCCAGTACTTC	CASSLAGVGETQYF
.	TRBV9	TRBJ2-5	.	TGTGCCAGCAGCGTAGAGGGGTACCAAGAGACCCAGTACTTC	CASSVEGYQETQYF
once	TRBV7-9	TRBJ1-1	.	TGTGCCAGCAGCCTCGGGACATCGAACACTGAAGCTTTCTTT	CASSLGTSNTEAFF
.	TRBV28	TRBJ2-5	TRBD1	TGTGCCATCCTAGACAGGGAAAAAGAGACCCAGTACTTC	CAILDREKETQYF
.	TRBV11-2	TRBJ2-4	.	TGTGCCACCTCCTCGGCACGTCTAGCCAAAAACATTCAGTACTTC	CATSSARLAKNIQYF
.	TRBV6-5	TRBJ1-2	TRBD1	TGTGCCAGCAGTTACATCGGACAGGGGGGTAACTATGGCTACACCTTC	CASSYIGQGGNYGYTF
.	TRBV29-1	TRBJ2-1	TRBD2	TGCAGCGTTGAACTGGCGGGAGGCCCCTACAATGAGCAGTTCTTC	CSVELAGGPYNEQFF
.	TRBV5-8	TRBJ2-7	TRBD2	TGTGCCAGCAGCGGGGGACTAGCGGGAGACGCCCAGTACTTC	CASSGGLAGDAQYF
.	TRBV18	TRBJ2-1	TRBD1	TGTGCCAGCTCACCCGGACAGGGTGGGAATGAGCAGTTCTTC	CASSPGQGGNEQFF
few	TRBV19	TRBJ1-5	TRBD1	TGTGCCAGTAGTGAACAGGGGGTACAGCCCCAGCATTTT	CASSEQGVQPQHF
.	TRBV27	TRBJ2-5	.	TGTGCCAGCAGTTTGAGACGGCAAGAGACCCAGTACTTC	CASSLRRQETQYF
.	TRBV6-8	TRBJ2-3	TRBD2	TGTGCTCCCTCGGCGGGAGGCGCAGATACGCAGTATTTT	CAPSAGGADTQYF
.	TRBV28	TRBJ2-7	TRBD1	TGTGCCAGCAGTGTGGGACAGGTGGAGGCCTACGAGCAGTACTTC	CASSVGQVEAYEQYF
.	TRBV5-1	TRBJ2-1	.	TGCGCCAGCAGCTTGGCCGGGGCAGGGGGAGGGAATGAGCAGTTCTTC	CASSLAGAGGGNEQFF
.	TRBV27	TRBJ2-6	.	TGTGCCAGCATGAGGGCAGGGGAGGCTGGGGCCAACGTCCTGACTTTC	CASMRAGEAGANVLTF
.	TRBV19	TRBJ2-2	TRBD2	TGTGCCAGTAGTGGGCGGGAGAATACCGGGGAGCTGTTTTTT	CASSGRENTGELFF
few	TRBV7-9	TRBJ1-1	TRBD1	TGTGCCAGCAGCTTAGCGCCGGGACAGGGCACTGAAGCTTTCTTT	CASSLAPGQGTEAFF
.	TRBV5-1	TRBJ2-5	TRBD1	TGCGCCAGCAGGTATCCCGGGACAGGGACCCAAGAGACCCAGTACTTC	CASRYPGTGTQETQYF
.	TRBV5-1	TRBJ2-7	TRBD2	TGCGCCAGCAGCTTGCGGGAGGGCCCCTACGAGCAGTACTTC	CASSLREGPYEQYF
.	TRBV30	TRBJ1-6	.	TGTGCCTGGAGTGTACGCGTTTCTTCACCCCTCCACTTT	CAWSVRVSSPLHF
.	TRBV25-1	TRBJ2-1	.	TGTGCCAGCGGGGAGCGGCGCCCCTACAATGAGCAGTTCTTC	CASGERRPYNEQFF
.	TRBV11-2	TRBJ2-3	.	TGTGCCAGCAGCGCAATGGCCGCGGGCACAGATACGCAGTATTTT	CASSAMAAGTDTQYF
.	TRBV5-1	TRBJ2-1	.	TGCGCCAGCAGCTCCGACCCAAGCTCCTACAATGAGCAGTTCTTC	CASSSDPSSYNEQFF
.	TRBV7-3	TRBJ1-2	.	TGTGCCAGCAGCTTAGACGGGAATACTAACTATGGCTACACCTTC	CASSLDGNTNYGYTF
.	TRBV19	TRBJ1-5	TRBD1	TGTGCCAGTTCAGGACAGGGTGGTAGCAATCAGCCCCAGCATTTT	CASSGQGGSNQPQHF
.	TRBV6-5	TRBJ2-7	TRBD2	TGTGCCAGCAGTTACTTAGGGACTAGTTCCCACGAGCAGTACTTC	CASSYLGTSSHEQYF
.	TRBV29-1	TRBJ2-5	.	TGCAGCGTTGTGAGGGGAACCCCCCAAGAGACCCAGTACTTC	CSVVRGTPQETQYF
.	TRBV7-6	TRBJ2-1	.	TGTGCCAGCAGCCGCCTAGCACACACTGCCTCCCAAATACACAATGAGCAGTTCTTC	CASSRLAHTASQIHNEQFF